The rows below give T cell receptor beta chains drawn from one sample of a study of T cell responses to AZD1222 COVID-19 vaccine. Only in-frame clones appear in the TCRdb table, and some are missing; sequencing was by immunoSEQ multiplex PCR. The sample has roughly 120,000 clones, roughly nine tenths seen once. This specimen consisted of peripheral blood, obtained on day 0 of AZD1222 vaccination. All receptors come from an adult in good health. The CDR3 runs from the conserved cysteine through the conserved F or W. A D gene is named only where the DNA matches it firmly. Where a row states a size, it is once, few, many or the class of an expanded clone; other rows omit it.

clone_size j_call v_call d_call cdr3_nt cdr3_aa
few TRBJ2-7 TRBV28 NA TGTGCCAGCAGTGTGACGGGCCAGCAATTCTCCTACGAGCAGTACTTC CASSVTGQQFSYEQYF
few TRBJ1-1 TRBV6-5 NA TGTGCCAGCAGTCCGTCTTCTTCGAACACTGAAGCTTTCTTT CASSPSSSNTEAFF
NA TRBJ2-2 TRBV9 TRBD2 TGTGCCAGCAGCTCCCGGGAGGGAGGCACCGGGGAGCTGTTTTTT CASSSREGGTGELFF
once TRBJ2-1 TRBV4-1 TRBD2 TGCGCCAGCAGCCCCCTAAAGGTAGCGGGGGGTTTCAATGAGCAGTTCTTC CASSPLKVAGGFNEQFF
NA TRBJ1-3 TRBV4-3 NA TGCGCCAGCAGCCAAGCGCTTAGACAGGCCTCTGGAAACACCATATATTTT CASSQALRQASGNTIYF
NA TRBJ2-2 TRBV5-1 NA TGCGCCAGCAGCTTTGGGTACTCCGCGAACACCGGGGAGCTGTTTTTT CASSFGYSANTGELFF
once TRBJ2-1 TRBV5-1 TRBD1 TGCGCCAGCAGCTTTGGGACAGGTAACAATGAGCAGTTCTTC CASSFGTGNNEQFF
NA TRBJ2-7 TRBV12-3/TRBV12-4 NA TGTGCCAGCAGCCCCGGCGTCTCCGAGCAGTACTTC CASSPGVSEQYF
NA TRBJ2-5 TRBV18 NA TGTGCCAGCTCACCCCCGGGGCTTTCAACTGGAGAGACCCAGTACTTC CASSPPGLSTGETQYF
NA TRBJ2-7 TRBV19 NA TGTGCCAGTAGTATTTCCGGACAGAATTACGAGCAGTACTTC CASSISGQNYEQYF
NA TRBJ2-2 TRBV7-9 NA TGTGCCAGCAGCCTGACCGGGGAGCTGTTTTTT CASSLTGELFF
NA TRBJ2-4 TRBV9 TRBD2 TGTGCCAGCAGCGTAGGTAGCGGGGGGCTGGCCAAAAACATTCAGTACTTC CASSVGSGGLAKNIQYF
NA TRBJ2-3 TRBV2 TRBD2 TGTGCCAGCAACGGACTAGCGGGGGCAGATACGCAGTATTTT CASNGLAGADTQYF
NA TRBJ2-3 TRBV6-5 NA TGTGCCAGGAACGGGACCCTGGGCACAGATACGCAGTATTTT CARNGTLGTDTQYF
NA TRBJ2-7 TRBV5-4 TRBD2 TGTGCCAGCAGCCACTTGCTAGCGGGAGGGCCCTACGAGCAGTACTTC CASSHLLAGGPYEQYF
NA TRBJ1-3 TRBV28 NA TGTGCCAGCAGCCTCCCCCATAGGGACACCATATATTTT CASSLPHRDTIYF
NA TRBJ2-5 TRBV19 NA TGTGCCAGTAGTCCCCGACATTTCCAAGAGACCCAGTACTTC CASSPRHFQETQYF
NA TRBJ2-5 TRBV9 TRBD2 TGTGCCAGCAGCGTATCTAGCGGGAGGTCGGGAGAGACCCAGTACTTC CASSVSSGRSGETQYF
medium-sized TRBJ1-1 TRBV5-5 TRBD1 TGTGCCAGCAGCTTGAGACAGGGGACTTGGAACACTGAAGCTTTCTTT CASSLRQGTWNTEAFF
NA TRBJ2-7 TRBV5-8 TRBD1 TGTGCCAGCAGCTTCGGGGCAGGGGGTGGGCACGAGCAGTACTTC CASSFGAGGGHEQYF
NA TRBJ2-1 TRBV30 NA TGTGCCTGGAGTCGCGAGCTAGCATATCGAAATGAGCAGTTCTTC CAWSRELAYRNEQFF
NA TRBJ2-7 TRBV2 NA TGTGCCAGCAGTGAATTAGGACAGACCTACGAGCAGTACTTC CASSELGQTYEQYF
NA TRBJ1-2 TRBV2 NA TGTGCCAGCGGCGTAGGGACGGCTTATGGCTACACCTTC CASGVGTAYGYTF
NA TRBJ1-5 TRBV3-1/TRBV3-2 NA TGTGCCAGCAGCCAAGTTAACACTCGGCAGGATAGCAATCAGCCCCAGCATTTT CASSQVNTRQDSNQPQHF
few TRBJ1-1 TRBV14 NA TGTGCCAGCAGCCGAGGACCGAGACGGGGCACTGAAGCTTTCTTT CASSRGPRRGTEAFF
NA TRBJ1-6 TRBV6-5 TRBD1 TGTGCCAGCAGTATGTCCGGGACAGGGATTTCACCCCTCCACTTT CASSMSGTGISPLHF
NA TRBJ2-2 TRBV7-8 TRBD1 TGTGCCAGCAGCTTAGGACAGGGGGCTTTCACCGGGGAGCTGTTTTTT CASSLGQGAFTGELFF
NA TRBJ2-5 TRBV7-2 TRBD2 TGTGCCAGCAGCTTAACTAGCGGGGGTGGGACCCAGTACTTC CASSLTSGGGTQYF
NA TRBJ1-3 TRBV6-2/TRBV6-3 NA TGTGCCAGCAGTCGTTCCGGGACAATCTCTGGAAACACCATATATTTT CASSRSGTISGNTIYF
NA TRBJ2-2 TRBV13 TRBD2 TGTGCCACTCGGGAGGGTGGCGGGGAGCTGTTTTTT CATREGGGELFF
NA TRBJ2-2 TRBV29-1 TRBD2 TGCAGCGTTTTCGGGACTACCGGGAACACCGGGGAGCTGTTTTTT CSVFGTTGNTGELFF
NA TRBJ2-1 TRBV9 TRBD2 TGTGCCAGCAGCTCCGGCGGGGGCAATGAGCAGTTCTTC CASSSGGGNEQFF
NA TRBJ2-7 TRBV20-1 TRBD1 TGCAGTACAGGGGGCTCTGGCGAGCAGTACTTC CSTGGSGEQYF
NA TRBJ1-5 TRBV24-1 TRBD1 TGTGCCACCAGTGATTTGACAGGGGTACAAAGGGGCAATCAGCCCCAGCATTTT CATSDLTGVQRGNQPQHF
NA TRBJ2-7 TRBV4-1 NA TGCGCCAGCAGCCAAGTTAAAAATAACAGGGTCAACGAGCAGTACTTC CASSQVKNNRVNEQYF
NA TRBJ2-7 TRBV7-8 TRBD1 TGTGCCAGCAGTGATTACGGACAGGGCTACGAGCAGTACTTC CASSDYGQGYEQYF
NA TRBJ2-3 TRBV5-4 NA TGTGCCAGCAGCTTGGACAGGCCTCGAAAAGGAAGAACAGATACGCAGTATTTT CASSLDRPRKGRTDTQYF
NA TRBJ2-7 TRBV13 NA TGTGCCAGCAGCCTTGCCGGTTTTTCCGAGCAGTACTTC CASSLAGFSEQYF
NA TRBJ2-7 TRBV3-1/TRBV3-2 NA TGTGCCAGCAGCCAGAATCATCCAGCGGCCTCCTACGAGCAGTACTTC CASSQNHPAASYEQYF